This TCR beta chain appears in the sequencing data of a study of cytomegalovirus exposure and HLA in healthy donors. The method was immunoSEQ multiplex PCR; TCRdb's version includes in-frame clones alone and lacks a portion of them. The sample carries 250,000 to 350,000 clones, around 87% recorded once. Separation from the roughly 670-subject first cohort characterized the roughly 120-subject validation cohort, to which the donors belonged. Notes on the study in general: First-cohort TCR clusters were later found to tend to co-occur in the approximately 120 validation repertoires. Specificity for CMV antigens was confirmed in vitro for three of the CMV-associated chains. It was reported that the classifier diagnosed cytomegalovirus status with high specificity and sensitivity in both the original and validation cohorts.

To note about this clone: Its matching antigen is unknown.

The germline CDR1 and CDR2 sequences are MDHEN and SYDVKM. There are 15 residues in the CDR3. The V segment lost 2 bases and the J segment 5 bases; nucleotides outside the gene matches: 4. The V call is TRBV28, the J call TRBJ2-7, with 12 bases lining up with TRBD1. Sequences were obtained from PBMCs. This TCR was sampled from a woman aged 18-35 years in good health and CMV-seronegative. The CDR3, as DNA: TGTGCCAGCAGTTTACTGGGACAGGGGGCTCACGAGCAGTACTTC. This encodes CASSLLGQGAHEQYF.